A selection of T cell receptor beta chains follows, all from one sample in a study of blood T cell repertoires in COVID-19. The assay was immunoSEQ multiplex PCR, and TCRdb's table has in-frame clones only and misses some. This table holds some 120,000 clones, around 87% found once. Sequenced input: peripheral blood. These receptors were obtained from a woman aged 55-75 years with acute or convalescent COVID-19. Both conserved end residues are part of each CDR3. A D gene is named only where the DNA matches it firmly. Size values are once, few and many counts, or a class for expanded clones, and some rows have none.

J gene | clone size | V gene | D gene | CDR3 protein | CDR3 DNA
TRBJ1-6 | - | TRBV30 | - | CAWRWTGSSYNSPLHF | TGTGCCTGGAGATGGACCGGGAGCTCCTATAATTCACCCCTCCACTTT
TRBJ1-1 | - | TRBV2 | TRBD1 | CASSPQGTGKAFF | TGTGCCAGCAGTCCACAGGGGACGGGGAAAGCTTTCTTT
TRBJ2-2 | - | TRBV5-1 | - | CASRTDNTGELFF | TGCGCCAGCAGGACAGACAACACCGGGGAGCTGTTTTTT
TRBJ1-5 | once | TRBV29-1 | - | CSVLTQDNQPQHF | TGCAGTGTTCTAACTCAGGACAATCAGCCCCAGCATTTT
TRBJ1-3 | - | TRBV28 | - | CASSSPGSGNTIYF | TGTGCCAGCAGTTCCCCGGGATCTGGAAACACCATATATTTT
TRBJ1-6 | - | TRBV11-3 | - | CASSLRYNSPLHF | TGTGCCAGCAGCTTACGTTATAATTCACCCCTCCACTTT
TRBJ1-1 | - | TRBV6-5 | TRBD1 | CASGQGARMNTEAFF | TGTGCCAGCGGACAGGGGGCTAGGATGAACACTGAAGCTTTCTTT
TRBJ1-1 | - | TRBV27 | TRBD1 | CASRVMTGDTEAFF | TGTGCCAGCAGGGTGATGACAGGGGACACTGAAGCTTTCTTT
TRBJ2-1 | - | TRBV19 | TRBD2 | CASRGLAGGGEQFF | TGTGCCAGTAGGGGACTAGCGGGAGGGGGTGAGCAGTTCTTC
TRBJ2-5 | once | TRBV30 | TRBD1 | CACTRDSQETQYF | TGTGCCTGTACCCGGGACAGCCAAGAGACCCAGTACTTC
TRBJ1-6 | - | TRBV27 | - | CASKQLDNSPLHF | TGTGCCAGCAAACAGCTCGATAATTCACCCCTCCACTTT
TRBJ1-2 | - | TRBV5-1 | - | CASSLDRLSYGYTF | TGCGCCAGCAGCTTGGACAGGCTATCATATGGCTACACCTTC
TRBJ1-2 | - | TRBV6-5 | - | CASGRTNHNYGYTF | TGTGCCAGCGGGCGGACAAACCATAACTATGGCTACACCTTC
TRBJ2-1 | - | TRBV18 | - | CASSFRDSIFF | TGTGCCAGCTCATTCCGGGACTCGATCTTCTTC
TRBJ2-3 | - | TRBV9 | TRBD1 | CASSGSPGQYTDTQYF | TGTGCCAGCAGCGGCTCCCCGGGACAGTACACAGATACGCAGTATTTT
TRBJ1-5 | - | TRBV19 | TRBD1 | CASRTPGQSNQPQHF | TGTGCCAGTAGAACACCGGGACAGAGCAATCAGCCCCAGCATTTT
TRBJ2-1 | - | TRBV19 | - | CASSQFRGANEQFF | TGTGCCAGTAGTCAGTTCCGGGGGGCCAATGAGCAGTTCTTC
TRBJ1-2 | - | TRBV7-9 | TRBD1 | CASSLSRGRGPSYGYTF | TGTGCCAGCAGCTTATCACGAGGAAGGGGGCCCTCCTATGGCTACACCTTC
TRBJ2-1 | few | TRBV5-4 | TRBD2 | CASSLAGRDEQFF | TGTGCCAGCAGCTTAGCGGGAAGGGATGAGCAGTTCTTC
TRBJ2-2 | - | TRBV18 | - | CASSPQVHGGANTGELFF | TGTGCCAGCTCACCACAGGTTCACGGCGGGGCGAACACCGGGGAGCTGTTTTTT
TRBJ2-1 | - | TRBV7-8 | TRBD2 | CASSSRETSGGLF | TGTGCCAGCAGCTCTAGGGAGACTAGCGGGGGACTCTTC
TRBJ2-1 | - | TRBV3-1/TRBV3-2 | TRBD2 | CASSLYGRTSGSNEQFF | TGTGCCAGCAGCCTCTATGGCAGGACTAGCGGGAGTAATGAGCAGTTCTTC
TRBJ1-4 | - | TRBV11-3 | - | CASSLDMGAKLFF | TGTGCCAGCAGCTTAGATATGGGGGCGAAACTGTTTTTT
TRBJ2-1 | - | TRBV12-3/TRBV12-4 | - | CASSFRTYNEQFF | TGTGCCAGCAGTTTTCGGACATACAATGAGCAGTTCTTC
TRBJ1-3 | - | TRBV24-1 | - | CATSGSGVGGNTIYF | TGTGCCACCAGTGGCTCAGGGGTGGGCGGAAACACCATATATTTT
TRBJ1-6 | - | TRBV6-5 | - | CASSYSLVYNSPLHF | TGTGCCAGCAGTTACTCCCTAGTCTATAATTCACCCCTCCACTTT
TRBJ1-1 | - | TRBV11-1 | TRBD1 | CASSKGQAFNTEAFF | TGTGCCAGCAGTAAAGGACAGGCATTCAACACTGAAGCTTTCTTT
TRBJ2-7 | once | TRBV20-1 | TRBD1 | CSASGTGGFTAYEQYF | TGCAGTGCTAGTGGTACAGGGGGCTTCACCGCCTACGAGCAGTACTTC
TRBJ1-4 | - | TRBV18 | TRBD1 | CASSLARQGGNEKLFF | TGTGCCAGCTCACTTGCCCGACAGGGCGGGAATGAAAAACTGTTTTTT
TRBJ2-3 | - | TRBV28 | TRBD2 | CASSSGGLSGRYTDTQYF | TGTGCCAGCAGTTCTGGGGGTCTGAGCGGGAGGTACACAGATACGCAGTATTTT
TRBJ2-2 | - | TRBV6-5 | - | CASSLDRSNTGELFF | TGTGCCAGCAGTCTGGACAGATCGAACACCGGGGAGCTGTTTTTT
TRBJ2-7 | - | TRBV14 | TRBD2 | CASSPRPSGSRHEQYF | TGTGCCAGCAGCCCACGGCCTAGCGGGAGTCGCCACGAGCAGTACTTC
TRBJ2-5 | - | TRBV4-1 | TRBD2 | CASSQGGLAGRETQYF | TGCGCCAGCAGCCAAGGGGGACTAGCCGGCCGAGAGACCCAGTACTTC
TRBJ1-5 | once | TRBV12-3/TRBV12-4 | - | CASSFYSNQPQHF | TGTGCCAGCAGTTTTTATAGCAATCAGCCCCAGCATTTT
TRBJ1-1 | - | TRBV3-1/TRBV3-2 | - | CASSQLQGDTEAFF | TGTGCCAGCAGCCAACTTCAGGGTGACACTGAAGCTTTCTTT
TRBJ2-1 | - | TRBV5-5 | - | CASSFSSVNEQFF | TGTGCCAGCAGCTTTTCCTCTGTCAATGAGCAGTTCTTC
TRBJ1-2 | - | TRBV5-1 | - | CASSLGGDYGYTF | TGCGCCAGCAGCTTGGGAGGAGACTATGGCTACACCTTC